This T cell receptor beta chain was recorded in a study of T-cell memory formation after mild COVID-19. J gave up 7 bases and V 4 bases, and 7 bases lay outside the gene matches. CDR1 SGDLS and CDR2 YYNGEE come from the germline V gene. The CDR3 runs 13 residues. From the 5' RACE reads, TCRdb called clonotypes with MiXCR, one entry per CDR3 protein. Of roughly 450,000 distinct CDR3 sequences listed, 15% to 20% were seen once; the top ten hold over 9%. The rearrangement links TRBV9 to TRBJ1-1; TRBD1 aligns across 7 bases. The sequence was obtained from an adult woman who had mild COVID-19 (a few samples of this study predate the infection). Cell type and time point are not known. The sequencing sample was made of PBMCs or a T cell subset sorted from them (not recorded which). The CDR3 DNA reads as TGTGCCAGCAGCTCAGGGGGGGTACGTGAAGCTTTCTTT. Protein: CASSSGGVREAFF.